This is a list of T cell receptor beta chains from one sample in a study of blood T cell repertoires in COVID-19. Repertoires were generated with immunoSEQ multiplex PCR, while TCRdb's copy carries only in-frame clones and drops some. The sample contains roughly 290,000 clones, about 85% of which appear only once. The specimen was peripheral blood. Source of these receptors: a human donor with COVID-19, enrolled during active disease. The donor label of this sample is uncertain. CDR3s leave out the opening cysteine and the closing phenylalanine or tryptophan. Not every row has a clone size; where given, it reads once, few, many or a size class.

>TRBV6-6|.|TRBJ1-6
ASSYSMADSPLH
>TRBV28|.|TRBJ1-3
ASSFPGQVYSGNTIY
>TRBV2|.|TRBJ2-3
ASSVSRADTQY
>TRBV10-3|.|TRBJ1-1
AIRQTEGEAF
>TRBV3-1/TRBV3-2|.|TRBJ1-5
ASSQSGDQPQH
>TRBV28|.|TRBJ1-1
ASRKGDMNTEAF
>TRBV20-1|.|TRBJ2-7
SASQDIGEQY
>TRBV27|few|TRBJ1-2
ASSFRTGSDGYT
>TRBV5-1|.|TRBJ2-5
ASIREAGETQY
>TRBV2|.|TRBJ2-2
ASTGLAGQGTGELF
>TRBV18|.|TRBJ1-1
ASSPGGYEAF
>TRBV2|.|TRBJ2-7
ASRKDRKDYEQY
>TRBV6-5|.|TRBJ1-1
ASSYRDRGTEAF
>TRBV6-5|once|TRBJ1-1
ASSFNRDRHEAF
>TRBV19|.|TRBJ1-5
ASSIGAARDNQPQH
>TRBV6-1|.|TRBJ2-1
ASSDRGQPLLNEQF
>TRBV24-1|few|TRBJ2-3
ATSDPSGPSTDTQY
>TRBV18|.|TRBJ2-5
ASSPTGAQETQY
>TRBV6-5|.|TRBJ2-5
ASSLDRGVGETQY
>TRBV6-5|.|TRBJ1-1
ASREVANTEAF
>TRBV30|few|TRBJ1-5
AWSGGGSQPQH
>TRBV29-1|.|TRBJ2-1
SVGRESLNEQF
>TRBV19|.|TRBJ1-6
ATSERTTNSPLH
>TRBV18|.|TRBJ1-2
ASSPLSGTGTNYGYT
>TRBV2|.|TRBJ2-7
ASGPGLAGGYEQY
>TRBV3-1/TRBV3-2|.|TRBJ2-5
ASSQDAQSKTQY
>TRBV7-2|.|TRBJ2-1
ASSLGSGRNNEQF
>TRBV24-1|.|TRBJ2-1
ATSDRPGGLSEQF
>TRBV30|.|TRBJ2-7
AWSQGSLGYEQY
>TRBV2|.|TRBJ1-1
ASRGYRNTEAF
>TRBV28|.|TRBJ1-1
ASSSVGGRNTEAF
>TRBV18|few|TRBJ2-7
ASSPPTGTYEQY
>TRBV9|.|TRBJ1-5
ASSVGPNQPQH
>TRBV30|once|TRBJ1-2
AWYARGYGYT
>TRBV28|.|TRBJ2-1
ASRPAGGEGSYNEQF
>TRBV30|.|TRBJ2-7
AWSAEGGGHIMEQY
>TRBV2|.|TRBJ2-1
ASWGLAGEQF
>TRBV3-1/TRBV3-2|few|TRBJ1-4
ASSQGTGEVEKLF
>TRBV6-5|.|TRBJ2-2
ASSYLQGAGELF
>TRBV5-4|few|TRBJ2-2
ASSPRLAGAPGELF
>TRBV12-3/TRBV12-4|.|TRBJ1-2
ASSRGPYGYT
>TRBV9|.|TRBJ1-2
ASSGEDRGLYGYT
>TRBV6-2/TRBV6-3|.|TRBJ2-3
ASSSSGSSTDTQY
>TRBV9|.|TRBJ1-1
ASSATAMNTEAF
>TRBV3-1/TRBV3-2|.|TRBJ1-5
ASSQDRAGRQPQH
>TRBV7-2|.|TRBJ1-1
ASSPRTGGPIMNTEAF
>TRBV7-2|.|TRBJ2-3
ASSLAPTESDTQY
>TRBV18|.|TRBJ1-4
ASSGARGEKLF
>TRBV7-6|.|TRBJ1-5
ASSFGGAGNQPQH
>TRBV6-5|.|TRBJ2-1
ASRPTGGSYNEQF